The entry below describes one T cell receptor beta chain. This clonotype was picked up a small number of times. What this receptor recognizes is not known. The input lacks base qualities; no much larger clone sits a single base away. Receptors were amplified or captured by 5' RACE. Data came from an Illumina HiSeq 2000. A universal primer binding site was introduced by template switching, and a unique molecular identifier was present in the final cDNA, enabling accurate counting of TCR cDNA molecules. First-strand cDNA for TCR alpha and beta chains was synthesized from specific primers in the conserved constant-segment region. To control for contamination, every cDNA library was double barcoded, receiving both a SMART-Mk sample barcode and Illumina barcodes. TruSeq adapter sequences and Illumina sample barcodes were added in two successive PCR steps. The Illumina HiSeq platform was used with custom primers to sequence TCR alpha and beta cDNA libraries. In the source study's methods: MiGEC was used to process raw reads and extract unique molecular identifiers, and MiXCR was used to find CDR3 positions. Recombination models were inferred per individual with the repgenHMM and IGoR tools using an EM algorithm. The analysis of shared clonotypes was done with the tcR package in R, with sharing normalized by the product of cloneset sizes. To study raw recombination free of thymic and clonal selection effects, out-of-frame nonproductive sequences were analyzed. TCRdb redid the processing of the public reads, applying fastp at Q25 and MiXCR, and retained in-frame beta chains. Entries are consolidated by CDR3 protein sequence, retaining the most common genes and DNA. The V and J calls were not made by the authors but by TCRdb's processing. For this sample there are about 520,000 distinct CDR3 sequences; around 20% appear just once. Jointly, the top ten make up about 0.91% of the sample.

This sample was included in a study of identical twins (TCRdb year 2016). About the investigation overall: To test whether fetal clonotypes persist, the study used deep sequencing on TCR alpha and beta repertoires from monozygotic twins, unrelated adults of various ages, and cord blood. To rule out contamination, the twin experiments were replicated at different times with different library preparation protocols. Overall study results and their limits: Invariant T cells such as MAIT and iNKT could partly confound zero-insertion analyses, although diverse VJ usage argued against such confounding for most clonotypes. Fewer insertions were carried by abundant cord blood beta clonotypes, a similar but weaker trend appeared in young adult naive repertoires, and no such trend appeared in memory repertoires. In monozygotic twins, out-of-frame TCR alpha sharing was systematically underestimated by recombination models, although the models agreed with sharing between unrelated individuals. The excess sharing between twins in beta out-of-frame sequences was weaker because fewer shared sequences reduced the signal-to-noise ratio. Because the same donors could not be followed over many years, conclusions were based on cross-sectional statistical analysis. Out-of-frame TCR alpha sequences shared between twins showed an excess of low generation-probability sequences compared with coincidental sharing between unrelated individuals.

For CDR1 and CDR2, the germline V gene lists SGHRS and YFSETQ. V loses 4 bases, J loses 0 bases, and the germline ends lie 14 bases apart. Reading from cysteine to phenylalanine, the CDR3 counts 15 amino acids. This entry keeps only the CDR3 DNA: 45 bases, framed from base 1. All donors were healthy Caucasians. The twin cohort comprised three pairs of female monozygotic twins, all aged about 18 to 29 years. CD4+ and CD8+ T cell populations were isolated with positive isolation kits from Invitrogen. The sample was also reused in another study, on T cells expressing NK-cell markers. The second study, in turn, reports: TCR beta-chain repertoires were profiled in sorted CD3+CD56+NKG2C+, CD3+CD56+NKG2C- and CD3+CD56-NKG2C+ T-cell subsets from roughly eight donors. Seven of the eight sequenced donors were HCMV-seropositive and one was HCMV-seronegative. In several experiments an anti-gammadeltaTCR antibody was added to restrict sorting to alphabetaTCR-expressing T cells. For six donors, the dominant CD3+CD56+NKG2C+ clonotypes were among the top 10 CD8+ clonotypes and accounted for about 1.0-7.0% of CD8+ T cells. Those dominant clonotypes were again the most abundant among CD3+CD56-NKG2C+ cells in a few donors, at about 28.3-60.1%. It remained unclear whether the expanded NKG2C-expressing T cell clones were specific for HCMV antigens. The study sequenced eight donors, all healthy volunteers chosen at random: three men and five women. HCMV serostatus was determined by detecting HCMV-specific IgG in serum with a commercial ELISA kit. MIGEC was used to demultiplex reads and group reads by UMI, and MiTCR was used to assemble and quantify clonotypes. To exclude erroneous sequences, any TCR cDNA sequence not supported by at least two reads was discarded. Downstream repertoire analysis used the tcR package, and clonotypes were matched across fractions by CDR3 nucleotide sequence plus V segment. VDJmatch was used to annotate antigen specificity against VDJdb, with one amino acid substitution in CDR3 permitted.

The source is a woman younger than 30 in good health. The sequenced sample was CD4+ T cells sorted from blood. The chain was built from TRBV5-1 and TRBJ2-7; no D segment can be confidently identified. The CDR3 reads as follows: CASSPRPESSYEQYF. The bases are TGCGCCAGCAGCCCGAGGCCGGAGAGCTCCTACGAGCAGTACTTC.